One sample yielded the 17 T cell receptor delta chains listed below, sequenced in a study of gamma-delta chains in newborns, infants, children. TCRdb ran CATT on the reads. The profile covers around 3,300 delta-chain clones, with 0.3% appearing a single time and more than 10% taken by the ten largest. Source material: blood. Receptors originate from a child who was a newborn, infant or young child, either healthy, febrile or measles-vaccinated (not recorded which).

This clone appeared a few times. A far larger clone is off by one base, so a read error is likely. The sample carries other DNA sequences with the same CDR3. The chain carries TRDV2 and TRDJ3, with 7 bases aligning to TRDD3. The CDR3 sequence is 18 residues long. Germline lookup yields CDR1 GEAIGNYY and CDR2 EKD. The J segment lost 2 bases and the V segment lost 2 bases, leaving 8 bases of the junction unmatched. The CDR3: CACDKVLGDTWDTRQMFF. The CDR3 DNA reads as TGTGCCTGTGACAAAGTACTAGGGGATACCTGGGACACCCGACAGATGTTTTTC.

This clone was detected only a few times. Since a far larger clone is one base different, this is likely a read error. This sample includes further DNA sequences coding for the same CDR3. The rearrangement links TRDV2 to TRDJ3; TRDD3 agrees at 7 bases. The V gene end was trimmed by 0 bases and the J gene end by 2 bases; junction bases not matched to a gene: 12. The V gene's germline CDR1 is GEAIGNYY and CDR2 EKD. The CDR3 contains 20 residues. CDR3 region: CACDTVLRGYNTWDTRQMFF. The CDR3 DNA reads as TGTGCCTGTGACACCGTGTTAAGGGGATATAACACCTGGGACACCCGACAGATGTTTTTC.

With regard to this clone: TCRdb records a much larger clone's protein for this DNA, with a difference at residue 6 that likely arises from a read error; the protein given is the translation of the DNA. V is TRDV2 and J is TRDJ1, with 11 bases matching TRDD3. V lost 3 bases, J lost 2 bases, and 13 bases stayed unmatched. CDR1 and CDR2 (germline): GEAIGNYY, EKD. The CDR3 runs 18 residues. CDR3 sequence: CACDARVHYWGITDKLIF. DNA for the CDR3: TGTGCCTGTGACGCCAGGGTACATTACTGGGGGATAACCGATAAACTCATCTTT.

Within the sample, this clone is large. The sample holds other DNA sequences that translate to the same CDR3. The chain uses TRDV2 and TRDJ3; TRDD3 aligns across 10 bases. The V and J ends lost 3 bases and 4 bases, in that order; junction bases with no gene match: 2. This CDR3 spans 16 amino acids. The germline V gene has CDR1 GEAIGNYY and CDR2 EKD. CDR3 DNA: TGTGCCTGTGACCTACTGGGGGATTGGGACACCCGACAGATGTTTTTC. Its translation is CACDLLGDWDTRQMFF.

A remark on this clone: A read error is the likely source, as a far larger clone sits one nucleotide away. The chain uses TRDV2 and TRDJ3; no clear D. Germline V gene sequence: CDR1 GEAIGNYY, CDR2 EKD. The CDR3 contains 19 residues. CDR3 DNA sequence: TGTGCCCGTGACACCGCTTTCGGTACTTCTCTTTGGGACACCCGACAGATGTTTTTC. It specifies CARDTAFGTSLWDTRQMFF.

This clone turned up a few times. It differs at one base from a far larger clone, so likely a read error. Other DNA sequences of this sample code for an identical CDR3. V and J are TRDV2 and TRDJ2, with 12 bases lining up with TRDD3. Germline-derived CDR1 and CDR2 are GEAIGNYY and EKD. Germline trimming cut 0 bases from V and 2 bases from J; bases unmatched to any gene: 3. This CDR3 region has 17 residues. The CDR3, as DNA: TGTGCCTGTGACACCTTACTGGGGGATACCTTGACAGCACAACTCTTCTTT. It is translated as CACDTLLGDTLTAQLFF.

In this sample, this clone turned up a few times. It differs at one base from a far larger clone, so likely a read error. V gene TRDV2 combines with J gene TRDJ3; 8 bases agree with TRDD3. Germline assignment: CDR1 GEAIGNYY and CDR2 EKD. The CDR3 totals 21 residues. The trim removed 5 bases at V and 2 bases at J, leaving 19 bases unmatched. The CDR3 spells CACASLLGARTSPWDTRQMFF. The CDR3, as DNA: TGTGCCTGTGCATCCCTACTGGGGGCCCGAACCAGCCCCTGGGACACCCGACAGATGTTTTTC.

Comment on this clone: This DNA's translation and the protein TCRdb lists, from a much larger clone, do not match at residue 3, likely due to a read error; the protein shown is translated from the DNA. The V gene is TRDV2, the J gene TRDJ3; TRDD3 matches 8 bases. Germline V gene data show CDR1 as GEAIGNYY and CDR2 as EKD. This CDR3 has 18 amino acids. The DNA for the CDR3 is TGTGCCTATGACCCTACTGGGGGCGTCTCCTGGGACACCCGACAGATGTTTTTC. It codes for CAYDPTGGVSWDTRQMFF.

This clone was seen a handful of times. A far larger clone lies a single base away; this is likely a read error. This sample also contains other DNA sequences that code for the same CDR3. V gene TRDV2 combines with J gene TRDJ3, with D perhaps TRDD3 (5 bases). The CDR3 covers 17 residues. Per the germline V gene, CDR1 is GEAIGNYY and CDR2 is EKD. This CDR3 is CACDTEGFAWDTRQMFF. The CDR3 nucleotides are TGTGCCTGTGACACCGAGGGATTCGCCTGGGACACCCGGCAGATGTTTTTC.

Only a few counts were recorded for this clone. The translation of this DNA and the TCRdb protein of a much larger clone differ at residue 4, probably owing to a read error; the protein shown here is translated from the DNA. The genes are TRDV2 and TRDJ3, with TRDD3 matching 8 bases. Germline CDR1 GEAIGNYY, CDR2 EKD. The length of the CDR3 is 19 residues. V lost 6 bases to trimming and J lost 0 bases; unmatched junction nucleotides: 12. This CDR3 is CACNKVLGGSSWDTRQMFF. The CDR3 nucleotides read TGTGCCTGTAACAAAGTACTGGGGGGGAGCTCCTGGGACACCCGACAGATGTTTTTC.

A remark on this clone: With a far larger clone one base away, a read error is the likely cause. The V call is TRDV2, the J call TRDJ3; 13 nucleotides match TRDD3. The CDR3 is 22 residues long. CDR1 is GEAIGNYY and CDR2 is EKD in the germline V gene. The CDR3 protein is CACDAIVLGDTLSSWGTRQMFF. The CDR3, as DNA: TGTGCCTGTGACGCTATTGTACTGGGGGATACGCTGAGCTCCTGGGGCACCCGACAGATGTTTTTC.

This clone showed up just a few times. The TCRdb record carries a much larger clone's protein, which differs from this DNA's translation at residue 9; a read error is the likely cause, and the protein listed here is the DNA translation. V gene TRDV2 combines with J gene TRDJ3; 10 bases match TRDD3. The length of the CDR3 is 22 residues. After removal of 0 bases from V and 3 bases from J, the junction contained 16 bases not matched to a gene. In germline, CDR1 is GEAIGNYY, CDR2 EKD. The CDR3 protein is CACDTDLDRGIRSSWDTRQMFF. In nucleotides, the CDR3 is TGTGCCTGTGACACCGACCTAGACAGGGGGATACGCTCGAGCTGGGACACCCGACAGATGTTTTTC.

On this clone itself: This sequence is one base from a far larger clone and is likely a read error. The chain couples TRDV2 to TRDJ3, with 8 nucleotides matching TRDD3. This CDR3 has 15 residues. With 5 bases clipped from V and 2 bases from J, the junction kept 1 base outside the gene matches. Germline V gene data show CDR1 as GEAIGNYY and CDR2 as EKD. CDR3 protein: CACGWGTWDTRQMFF. CDR3 nucleotides: TGTGCCTGTGGCTGGGGGACCTGGGACACCCGACAGATGTTTTTC.

For this clone: This DNA's translation differs at residue 15 from TCRdb's protein, which comes from a much larger clone; a read error is likely, and the protein shown is translated from the DNA. The chain is built from TRDV2 and TRDJ2; 12 bases are a match to TRDD3. The CDR3 loop spans 17 amino acids. Germline assignment: CDR1 GEAIGNYY and CDR2 EKD. The CDR3: CACDTLLGDTLTAQFFF. CDR3 nucleotides: TGTGCCTGTGACACCTTACTGGGGGATACTTTGACAGCACAATTCTTCTTT.

There are a few counts of this clone. The protein TCRdb lists belongs to a much larger clone and differs from this DNA's translation at residue 8, which points to a read error; the protein shown is made from the DNA. CDR3 protein: CACDTEGANWDTRQMFF. CDR3 DNA: TGTGCCTGTGACACCGAGGGGGCGAACTGGGACACCCGACAGATGTTTTTC. This rearrangement joins TRDV2 to TRDJ3; possible D gene TRDD3, 5 bases. V was pared by 0 bases and J by 3 bases, with 11 bases between. Looked up from germline, CDR1 is GEAIGNYY and CDR2 is EKD. There are 17 residues in the CDR3.

This clone was observed a handful of times. TCRdb's listed protein matches a much larger clone and diverges from this DNA's translation at residue 15, likely through a read error; the protein shown comes from the DNA. This rearrangement joins TRDV2 to TRDJ3; 13 bases line up with TRDD3. Per the germline V gene, CDR1 is GEAIGNYY and CDR2 is EKD. CDR3 length equals 20 residues. CDR3 sequence reads: CACDKYWGIRSSWDARQMFF. The CDR3 DNA reads TGTGCCTGTGACAAGTACTGGGGGATACGCAGCTCCTGGGACGCCCGACAGATGTTTTTC.

This clone was counted a few times. The translation of this DNA and the TCRdb protein of a much larger clone differ at residue 10, probably owing to a read error; the protein shown here is translated from the DNA. The chain combines TRDV2 with TRDJ3, with 8 bases fitting TRDD3. CDR1 GEAIGNYY and CDR2 EKD come from the germline V gene. Trimming took 2 bases from V and 0 from J; bases not matched to a gene: 8. The CDR3 runs to 19 residues. The CDR3 DNA sequence: TGTGCCTGTGACAAAGTACTGGGGGGGTGCTCCTGGGACACCCGACAGATGTTTTTC. Translation gives CACDKVLGGCSWDTRQMFF.